The T cell receptor (beta chain) described here comes from a study of CD8+ T cells in alopecia areata (dated by TCRdb to between 2017 and 2018). About the study as a whole: Treated patients were enrolled in an open-label pilot trial of oral tofacitinib, 5 to 10 mg twice daily, for moderate-to-severe alopecia areata. Tofacitinib was given for 6 to 18 months, followed by 6 months of follow-up off drug to assess delayed response and recurrence. In both human patients and the C3H/HeJ mouse model, the study applied high-throughput TCRbeta sequencing to look at T cell clonal expansion in alopecia areata. In humans, TCRbeta sequencing was performed on scalp tissue and on sorted CD4+ and CD8+ peripheral blood T cells from healthy controls and from patients with patchy or totalis/universalis alopecia areata. Biopsies were taken from tofacitinib-treated patients at baseline and again at 4 and 24 weeks into treatment, and several of those patients also had a later scalp biopsy. Scalp clonality was compared across normal scalp (n=4), patchy alopecia areata scalp (n=8), and alopecia totalis/universalis scalp (n=8). The RNA source kit depended on sample type: the PAXgene miRNA kit for fixed scalp, the miRNeasy kit for PBMCs, and the RNeasy kit for mouse skin. Amplification of TCRbeta CDR3 regions was done by immunoSEQ multiplex PCR using 35 Vbeta forward primers and 13 Jbeta reverse primers. What the study reported, not specific to this receptor: Scalp TCR repertoire analysis is complicated because resident alphabeta T cells in normal human skin are also sequenced, whereas mouse skin is dominated by gammadelta T cells. Compared with normal scalp, lesional scalp had higher clonality and more expanded CD8+ clones, particularly in alopecia totalis/universalis, a pattern that suggests antigenic drive. TCR sequences shared between patients were less clear than in mice, possibly partly because of HLA diversity in the patient population.

The time point label here, explained by the study, means: baseline before oral tofacitinib. Lesional scalp punch biopsies and peripheral blood were collected from alopecia areata patients. After PBMCs were isolated by density centrifugation and stained for CD3, CD4 and CD8, a FACSAria was used to sort CD4+ and CD8+ T cells. The CDR1 and CDR2 encoded by the germline V gene are SGHAT and FQNNGV. V is shortened by 5 bases, J by 8 bases, and the region joining them spans 10 bases. Spanning cysteine to phenylalanine, the CDR3 consists of 12 amino acids. Only CDR3 DNA is held: 36 bases, read in frame from base 1. A remark on this clone: It lacks a known antigen. Base quality data are lacking; no much larger clone is found one base away.

The library was produced with the immunoSEQ multiplex PCR assay. For TCR sequencing, RNA was extracted from every sample and reverse transcribed into cDNA to serve as template. First-strand cDNA was synthesized using SuperScript III with a 2:1 mix of oligo-dT and random hexamers. A synthetic immune receptor repertoire was used to assess amplification bias, and residual bias was removed computationally. The authors processed their data as follows. Raw reads were preprocessed to remove errors, and CDR3 was defined by IMGT conventions from the conserved cysteine to phenylalanine. Clonality was computed by normalizing Shannon entropy by log2 of the number of productive unique TCRs and subtracting the result from 1. Whether scalp clones were CD4 or CD8 was inferred by matching scalp TCRbeta sequences against CD4 and CD8 repertoires sorted from blood. TCRdb limited this immuneACCESS table to in-frame rearrangements with V and J called. A share of clones is missing; checked studies link under half to unresolved V genes, and the rest is unexplained. The V and J calls and clone size come from that table; D and trimming were worked out from the DNA. The sample data list fewer than 250,000 clones, and more than 45% of these were observed just once. The ten largest clonotypes hold approximately 0.45% of the sample.

The sample in question was CD4+ T cells sorted from blood, obtained at week 0. Recombination joined TRBV11-2 with TRBJ2-1; a tentative D match to TRBD1 spans 5 bases. This TCR was sampled from a human donor with alopecia areata. The CDR3 region: CASSPQGYEQFF. The nucleotide sequence reads as follows: TGTGCCAGCAGCCCCCAGGGCTATGAGCAGTTCTTC.